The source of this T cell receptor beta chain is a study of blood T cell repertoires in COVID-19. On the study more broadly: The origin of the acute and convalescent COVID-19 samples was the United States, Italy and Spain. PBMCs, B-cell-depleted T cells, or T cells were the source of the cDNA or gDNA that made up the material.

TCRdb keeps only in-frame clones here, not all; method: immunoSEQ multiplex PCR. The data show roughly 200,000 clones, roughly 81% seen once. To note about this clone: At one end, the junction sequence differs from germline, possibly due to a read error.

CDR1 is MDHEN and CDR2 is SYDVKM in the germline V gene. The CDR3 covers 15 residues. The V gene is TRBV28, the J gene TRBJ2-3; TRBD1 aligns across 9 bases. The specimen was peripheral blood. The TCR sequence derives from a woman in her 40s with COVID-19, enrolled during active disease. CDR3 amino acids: CASSLTEVGDRASSF. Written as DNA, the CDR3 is TGTGCCAGCAGTTTAACAGAGGTAGGGGACAGGGCCTCCTCTTTT.